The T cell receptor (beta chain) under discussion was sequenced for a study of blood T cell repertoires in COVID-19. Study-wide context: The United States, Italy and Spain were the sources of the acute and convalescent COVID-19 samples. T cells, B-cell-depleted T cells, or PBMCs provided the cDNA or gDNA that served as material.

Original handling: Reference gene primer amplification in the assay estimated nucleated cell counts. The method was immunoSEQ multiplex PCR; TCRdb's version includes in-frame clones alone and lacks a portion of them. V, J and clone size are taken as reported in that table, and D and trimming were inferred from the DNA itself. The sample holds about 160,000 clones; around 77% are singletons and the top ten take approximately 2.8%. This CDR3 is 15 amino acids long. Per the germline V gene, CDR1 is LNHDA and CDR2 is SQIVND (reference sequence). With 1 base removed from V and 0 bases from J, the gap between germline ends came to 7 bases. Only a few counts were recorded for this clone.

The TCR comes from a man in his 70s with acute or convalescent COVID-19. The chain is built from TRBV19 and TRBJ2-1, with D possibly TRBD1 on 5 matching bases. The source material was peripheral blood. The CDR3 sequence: CASSIVGASYNEQFF. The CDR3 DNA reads TGTGCCAGTAGTATAGTAGGGGCCTCCTACAATGAGCAGTTCTTC.